The 7 T cell receptor beta chains below come from one sample, sequenced in a study of cytotoxic CD8 clonotypes in ibrutinib-treated CLL. Assay: immunoSEQ multiplex PCR; the TCRdb copy retains only in-frame clones and omits some. The repertoire holds approximately 74,000 clones, around 80% seen once, with 6% to 9% in the top ten. The sequenced sample was PBMCs, obtained at disease progression, from a patient treated with ibrutinib. The receptors stem from a human donor with chronic lymphocytic leukemia.

The V and J genes are TRBV19 and TRBJ2-1; 14 bases fit TRBD2. Germline V gene data show CDR1 as LNHDA and CDR2 as SQIVND (reference sequence). The CDR3 is made up of 15 amino acids. With V trimmed by 7 bases and J by 8 bases, 7 bases remained unmatched. CDR3 DNA sequence: TGTGCCAGTACAAGACTAGCGGGAGGGGCGTATGAGCAGTTCTTC. This translates into CASTRLAGGAYEQFF. Supplemented by reference TRBV19 and TRBJ2-1, the full variable domain reads DGGITQSPKYLFRKEGQNVTLSCEQNLNHDAMYWYRQDPGQGLRLIYYSQIVNDFQKGDIAEGYSVSREKKESFPLTVTSAQKNPTAFYLCASTRLAGGAYEQFFGPGTRLTVL.

The J gene is TRBJ1-5, the V gene TRBV28, with D hard to call. This CDR3 has 15 residues. V was cut by 2 bases and J by 4 bases, with 12 bases left in between. The germline gives CDR1 MDHEN, CDR2 SYDVKM. CDR3 sequence (DNA): TGTGCCAGCAGTTTAAGGTGGCGGACTAATCAGCCCCAGCATTTT. The encoded protein is CASSLRWRTNQPQHF. The full variable domain, its missing parts supplied by reference TRBV28 and TRBJ1-5, is DVKVTQSSRYLVKRTGEKVFLECVQDMDHENMFWYRQDPGLGLRLIYFSYDVKMKEKGDIPEGYSVSREKKERFSLILESASTNQTSMYLCASSLRWRTNQPQHFGDGTRLSIL.

The chain links TRBV2 to TRBJ2-1, with D perhaps given as TRBD1 or TRBD2 (6 bases each). From germline, CDR1 is SNHLY and CDR2 FYNNEI. The V end was cut by 3 bases, the J end by 0 bases, with 18 bases between. The CDR3 extends over 18 amino acids. This CDR3 is CASSDPEGDWSSYNEQFF. DNA of the CDR3: TGTGCCAGCAGTGACCCAGAGGGGGACTGGAGCTCCTACAATGAGCAGTTCTTC. Full variable domain (remainder filled in from reference TRBV2 and TRBJ2-1): EPEVTQTPSHQVTQMGQEVILRCVPISNHLYFYWYRQILGQKVEFLVSFYNNEISEKSEIFDDQFSVERPDGSNFTLKIRSTKLEDSAMYFCASSDPEGDWSSYNEQFFGPGTRLTVL.

This rearrangement joins TRBV6-1 to TRBJ2-7; tentatively, D is TRBD1 (5 bases). Germline V gene sequence: CDR1 MNHNS, CDR2 SASEGT. The CDR3 length is 13 residues. V was shortened by 5 bases and J by 7 bases, with 15 bases between the two germline ends. CDR3 region: CASSTGVLGEQYF. CDR3 nucleotides: TGTGCCAGCAGTACAGGAGTCCTCGGTGAGCAGTACTTC.

The DNA for the CDR3 is TGTGCCAGTACCTCCCACAGGGGTGGGACAGATACGCAGTATTTT. Its translation is CASTSHRGGTDTQYF. This chain connects TRBV19 to TRBJ2-3; 7 nucleotides match TRBD1. Germline values: CDR1 LNHDA, CDR2 SQIVND (reference sequence). The CDR3 spans 15 residues. After removal of 7 bases from V and 3 bases from J, the junction contained 10 bases not matched to a gene.

This clone was counted only a few times. The V gene is TRBV5-4, the J gene TRBJ1-5; a weak D match, TRBD1 (6 bases). V was pared by 4 bases and J by 4 bases, with 9 bases between. Germline values: CDR1 SGHNT, CDR2 YYREEE (reference sequence). This CDR3 comprises 13 residues. The CDR3, as DNA: TGTGCCAGCAGCGTTGACAGGAATCAGCCCCAGCATTTT. Protein product: CASSVDRNQPQHF.

This clone has more than one count but fewer than ten. This sequence joins TRBV7-3 and TRBJ2-1; D might be TRBD1 (6 bases). CDR1 and CDR2 from the germline V gene are SGHTA and FQGTGA. The CDR3 has 15 amino acids. V shed 4 bases and J shed 9 bases, with 19 bases lying between them. DNA for the CDR3: TGTGCCAGCAGCTCCTTGGTGGGGGCGAGAGGTGAGCAGTTCTTC. This translates into CASSSLVGARGEQFF.